A selection of T cell receptor beta chains follows, all from one sample in a study of glioma-infiltrating T cells. TCRdb called the multiplex PCR reads again in MiXCR, with one record for every CDR3 protein. This sample has some 6,000 distinct CDR3 sequences; roughly 28% occur once, and the top ten carry less than 15%. Sample: glioma tissue, nonneoplastic brain tissue, or PBMCs (not recorded which). All receptors come from a human donor with low-grade glioma or glioblastoma, undergoing nonglioma brain surgery, or in good health (not recorded which). Both conserved end residues are part of each CDR3. The order of the fields is D gene, V gene, J gene, clone size, CDR3 protein, CDR3 DNA. The D gene is left open where the match is weak. The size field is filled for only some rows; it gives once, few, many or a size class.

TRBD2,TRBV6-2/TRBV6-3,TRBJ2-1,medium-sized,CASSYSTSGSGNEQFF,TGTGCCAGCAGTTACTCGACTAGCGGGAGTGGAAATGAGCAGTTCTTC
TRBD2,TRBV7-2,TRBJ2-3,many,CASSQTWTRKDTQYF,TGTGCCAGCAGCCAAACCTGGACTAGAAAGGATACGCAGTATTTT
TRBD2,TRBV9,TRBJ2-5,many,CASSATSGLAGGETQYF,TGTGCCAGCAGCGCGACCTCCGGGCTAGCGGGAGGAGAGACCCAGTACTTC
NA,TRBV20-1,TRBJ2-1,medium-sized,CSARDWGADNEQFF,TGCAGTGCTAGAGATTGGGGGGCCGACAATGAGCAGTTCTTC
NA,TRBV3-1,TRBJ2-7,many,CASSQGGEEQYF,TGTGCCAGCAGCCAAGGGGGTGAAGAGCAGTACTTC
NA,TRBV2,TRBJ2-6,many,CASSPRGSGANVLTF,TGTGCCAGCAGCCCACGGGGGTCTGGGGCCAACGTCCTGACTTTC
TRBD1,TRBV12-3/TRBV12-4,TRBJ1-1,many,CASSLSGGYTEAFF,TGTGCCAGCAGTTTGTCAGGGGGCTACACTGAAGCTTTCTTT
NA,TRBV20-1,TRBJ2-5,NA,CSSIARDTQYF,TGCAGTTCGATAGCGAGAGATACCCAGTACTTC
TRBD2,TRBV6-1,TRBJ2-3,NA,CARTGPSGGLFGTDTQYF,TGTGCCCGCACCGGGCCTAGCGGGGGACTCTTTGGCACAGATACGCAGTATTTT
TRBD2,TRBV29-1,TRBJ2-7,many,CSVGPRLAGVHEQYF,TGCAGCGTTGGCCCTCGACTAGCGGGAGTTCACGAGCAGTACTTC
NA,TRBV29-1,TRBJ2-7,NA,CSTSSGSEQYF,TGCAGCACTTCTTCAGGGAGTGAGCAGTACTTC
NA,TRBV7-9,TRBJ1-3,NA,CASRLVLPGNTIYF,TGTGCAAGCAGGTTAGTTCTCCCAGGAAACACCATCTATTTT
NA,TRBV25-1,TRBJ2-1,NA,CASAWPGPENEQFF,TGTGCCAGCGCTTGGCCGGGGCCGGAGAATGAACAGTTCTTC
NA,TRBV11-2,TRBJ2-1,many,CASSPFLSSYNEQFF,TGTGCCAGCAGTCCCTTCCTAAGCTCCTACAATGAGCAGTTCTTC
NA,TRBV5-1,TRBJ1-2,NA,CASIPIGNYGYTF,TGCGCCAGCATCCCCATCGGCAACTATGGCTACACCTTC
TRBD2,TRBV6-6,TRBJ2-3,medium-sized,CASSYSTLAVGRADTQYF,TGTGCCAGCAGTTACTCGACCCTAGCGGTGGGACGTGCAGATACGCAGTATTTT
NA,TRBV19,TRBJ1-5,medium-sized,CASSTQNQPQHF,TGTGCCAGTAGTACGCAAAATCAGCCCCAGCATTTT
TRBD2,TRBV20-1,TRBJ2-3,medium-sized,CSARPGLANTDTQYF,TGCAGTGCCCGCCCGGGACTAGCGAACACAGATACGCAGTATTTT
NA,TRBV20-1,TRBJ2-1,medium-sized,CSASLVGARLGNEQFF,TGCAGTGCGAGTCTTGTTGGCGCCCGCCTAGGCAATGAGCAGTTCTTC
TRBD1,TRBV10-3,TRBJ2-4,many,CAISESDLGGSKNIQYF,TGTGCCATCAGTGAGTCCGACCTAGGGGGCTCCAAAAACATTCAGTACTTC
TRBD1,TRBV18,TRBJ1-6,medium-sized,CASSPSSGTGSSPLHF,TGTGCCAGCTCCCCCTCGTCCGGGACAGGGAGCTCACCCCTCCACTTT
NA,TRBV7-8,TRBJ1-1,medium-sized,CASSRRANTEAFF,TGTGCCAGCAGCCGAAGGGCGAACACTGAAGCTTTCTTT
NA,TRBV2,TRBJ2-1,many,CASSEEGGAGNEQFF,TGTGCCAGCAGTGAAGAAGGGGGCGCGGGGAATGAGCAGTTCTTC
TRBD1,TRBV7-9,TRBJ1-4,many,CASSLRTGGGEKLFF,TGTGCCAGCAGCCTGAGGACAGGGGGCGGTGAAAAACTGTTTTTT
NA,TRBV11-2,TRBJ1-6,few,CASREFGNNSPLHF,TGTGCCAGCAGAGAATTTGGGAATAATTCACCCCTCCACTTT